One and the same sample provided the 32 T cell receptor beta chains below, sequenced in a study of CD8+CD57+ T cells in acquired aplastic anemia. Genomic DNA provided the template from which TCR beta VDJ and CDR3 profiles were obtained. TCRdb recomputed calls from the reads with MiXCR, one row per CDR3 protein. This table holds roughly 190,000 distinct CDR3 sequences, less than 60% found once. CD8+CD57+ cell expansion had been shown by flow cytometry in patients chosen for sequencing. Specimen: sorted CD4+, CD8+, or CD8+CD57+ T cells (not recorded which) from PBMCs. The receptors here all came from a human donor with aplastic anemia.

The table lists this clonotype with many counts. This sequence joins TRBV19 and TRBJ1-1, with TRBD1 as a possible D gene (6 bases). The CDR3 loop spans 12 amino acids. Between the trimmed V and J ends, which lost 3 bases and 11 bases, there was a span of 13 bases. The germline V gene encodes CDR1 LNHDA and CDR2 SQIVND (reference sequence). The CDR3 DNA reads TGTGCCAGTAGTATCGGGGGGCCGGGGGCTTTCTTT. Its protein product is CASSIGGPGAFF.

This clonotype has more than one count but fewer than ten. This chain uses TRBV3-1 with TRBJ2-1; D gene uncertain. Trimming pared 1 base from V and 12 bases from J, leaving 10 bases between. Germline V gene lookup returns CDR1 LGHDT and CDR2 YNNKEL (reference sequence). The CDR3 length is 12 residues. This CDR3 reads CASSQVGRRQFF. CDR3 nucleotide sequence: TGTGCCAGCAGCCAAGTCGGCAGAAGGCAGTTCTTC.

V and J are TRBV7-9 and TRBJ2-3; D remains unclear. CDR1 and CDR2 from the germline V gene are SEHNR and FQNEAQ (reference sequence). The length of the CDR3 is 14 residues. Trimming pared 1 base from V and 0 bases from J, leaving 5 bases between. CDR3 residues: CASSLEVSTDTQYF. In DNA form, the CDR3 reads TGTGCCAGCAGCTTAGAAGTTAGCACAGATACGCAGTATTTT.

This clonotype has at least ten counts. V and J are TRBV14 and TRBJ2-7; D might be TRBD1 (6 bases). The CDR3 runs to 15 residues. CDR1 and CDR2 (germline): SGHDN, FVKESK. V was clipped by 4 bases and J by 4 bases, with 17 bases between them. CDR3 in DNA: TGTGCCAGCAGCCTCCCTGGGGGCAGGACGTACGAGCAGTACTTC. Protein: CASSLPGGRTYEQYF.

The sample holds a few counts of this clonotype. The chain has TRBV5-1 and TRBJ2-3; TRBD2 matches at 9 bases. Trimming removed 0 bases from V and 3 bases from J; junction bases left unmatched: 8. Germline V gene lookup returns CDR1 SGHRS and CDR2 YFSETQ. This CDR3 is built from 17 residues. CDR3 DNA: TGCGCCAGCAGCTTGGGGGTAGCGGGAGCCCAAACAGATACGCAGTATTTT. It codes for CASSLGVAGAQTDTQYF.

This clonotype was observed at least ten times. J is TRBJ2-5 and V is TRBV7-2; 10 bases line up with TRBD1. Losses at the gene ends were 6 bases for V and 3 bases for J; bases not matched to a gene: 7. The V gene's germline CDR1 is SGHTA and CDR2 FQGNSA. This CDR3 has 15 amino acids. CDR3 region: CASRIGGTGEETQYF. DNA of the CDR3: TGTGCCAGCAGAATAGGGGGGACAGGGGAAGAGACCCAGTACTTC.

This chain links TRBV20-1 with TRBJ2-7; D is unresolved. Trimming cost V 0 bases and J 3 bases, with 9 bases left between them. CDR1 and CDR2 from the germline V gene are DFQATT and SNEGSKA (reference sequence). The CDR3 length is 13 residues. CDR3 residues: CSARDWKGYEQYF. The CDR3 DNA sequence: TGCAGTGCTAGAGATTGGAAGGGCTACGAGCAGTACTTC.

This clonotype was seen ten or more times. V is TRBV5-5 and J is TRBJ2-2, with 11 bases matching TRBD1. CDR3 length equals 15 residues. CDR1 is SGHKS, CDR2 YYEKEE, per germline (reference sequence). V lost 4 bases to trimming and J lost 5 bases; unmatched junction nucleotides: 4. CDR3 sequence reads: CASSIGTGGTGELFF. The CDR3 coding sequence is TGTGCCAGCAGCATTGGGACAGGGGGTACCGGGGAGCTGTTTTTT.

The chain couples TRBV25-1 to TRBJ2-7, with no clear D. V was shortened by 2 bases and J by 2 bases, with 7 bases between the two germline ends. CDR1 is MGHDK, CDR2 SYGVNS, per germline. This CDR3 has 13 amino acids. The CDR3 region is CASSETNTYEQYF. The CDR3 DNA is TGTGCCAGCAGTGAAACAAATACCTACGAGCAGTACTTC.

V gene TRBV20-1 combines with J gene TRBJ1-5; D unclear. The CDR3 sequence is 13 residues long. Germline V gene sequence: CDR1 DFQATT, CDR2 SNEGSKA (reference sequence). The chain's CDR3 is CSATRVGNQPQHF. The CDR3 DNA sequence: TGCAGCGCCACTAGGGTGGGCAATCAGCCCCAGCATTTT.

Note on this clonotype: Sequence at one end of the junction differs from germline and may be a read error. V usage is TRBV7-8 and J usage is TRBJ1-3; D call uncertain. The germline CDR1 and CDR2 sequences are SGHVS and FQNEAQ. CDR3 length equals 15 residues. CDR3: CASSLDSFPGNTIYF. The CDR3 DNA sequence: TGTGCCAGCAGCTTAGACAGCTTCCCTGGGAACACCATATATTTT.

This sequence joins TRBV29-1 and TRBJ2-6, with 12 bases fitting TRBD1. CDR3 size: 17 residues. The germline V gene encodes CDR1 SQVTM and CDR2 ANQGSEA. The CDR3 DNA follows: TGCAGTTCCGGGACAGGGGGCTTGCGTGGTGGGGCCAACGTCCTGACTTTC. Translation gives CSSGTGGLRGGANVLTF.

This clonotype was seen a handful of times. This chain joins TRBV7-2 and TRBJ1-6; no clear D. The V and J ends lost 2 bases and 9 bases respectively, with 11 bases between them. Germline CDR1 and CDR2: SGHTA and FQGNSA. The CDR3 is 14 amino acids. CDR3 coding DNA: TGTGCCAGCAGCTTAATGTACGTCGGTTCACCCCTCCACTTT. Translating it yields CASSLMYVGSPLHF.

This clonotype occurred many times. V usage is TRBV2 and J usage is TRBJ1-1; tentative D call: TRBD1 (5 bases). The CDR3 length is 13 residues. The V and J ends lost 4 bases and 7 bases respectively, with 13 bases between them. CDR1 is SNHLY, CDR2 FYNNEI, per germline. CDR3 in amino acids: CASSGGTGVEAFF. CDR3 DNA: TGTGCCAGCAGTGGCGGGACGGGAGTTGAAGCTTTCTTT.

The chain links TRBV28 to TRBJ2-2, with a weak D call TRBD2 (6 bases). Trimming left V 5 bases short and J 4 bases short, with 14 bases between. The CDR3 contains 15 residues. Germline V gives CDR1 MDHEN, CDR2 SYDVKM. The CDR3 sequence: CASSAGKRRTGELFF. CDR3 DNA: TGTGCCAGCAGTGCGGGGAAGAGGCGCACCGGGGAGCTGTTTTTT.

This clonotype showed up many times. This chain uses TRBV20-1 with TRBJ2-5; 9 bases agree with TRBD1. This CDR3 comprises 16 residues. Germline loops: CDR1 DFQATT, CDR2 SNEGSKA (reference sequence). Germline trimming cut 0 bases from V and 5 bases from J; bases unmatched to any gene: 10. The CDR3 DNA is TGCAGTGCTAGAGATACCGGGACAGGGAATGGTGAGACCCAGTACTTC. It yields the protein CSARDTGTGNGETQYF.

This clonotype was observed many times. V usage is TRBV12-5 and J usage is TRBJ2-5; 10 bases line up with TRBD1. This CDR3 spans 15 amino acids. Per germline, CDR1 LGHNT and CDR2 FRNRAP. Trimming at V came to 1 base and at J to 4 bases, leaving 3 bases not matched to a gene. CDR3 in amino acids: CASGLGQGAGETQYF. CDR3 sequence (DNA): TGTGCTAGTGGTTTGGGACAGGGGGCAGGAGAGACCCAGTACTTC.

The chain has TRBV20-1 and TRBJ1-5; the D is unclear. CDR3 length: 11 residues. The V and J ends lost 0 bases and 12 bases respectively, with 9 bases between them. Germline V gene sequence: CDR1 DFQATT, CDR2 SNEGSKA (reference sequence). CDR3 DNA sequence: TGCAGTGCTAGAGATTCGGCCTACCAGCATTTT. It specifies CSARDSAYQHF.

With respect to this clonotype: A clone one base away is much larger, so this may be a read error. The chain recombines TRBV5-1 with TRBJ1-2; D is possibly TRBD1 (5 bases). The germline V and J ends were trimmed by 1 base and 8 bases, with 15 bases remaining between them. This CDR3 is built from 14 residues. Germline CDR1 is SGHRS and CDR2 is YFSETQ. The DNA of the CDR3 is TGCGCCAGCAGCTTGAATAGGCGGGACGGGGGCTACACCTTC. Its translation is CASSLNRRDGGYTF.

As concerns this clonotype: With a much larger clone just one base away, this may be a read error. The final CDR3 position lacks the conserved phenylalanine or tryptophan, pointing to a likely read error. The chain recombines TRBV5-1 with TRBJ2-7; 9 bases line up with TRBD1. Germline V gives CDR1 SGHRS, CDR2 YFSETQ. This CDR3 is built from 16 residues. The junction had 16 bases not matched to a gene; V was cut back by 3 bases and J by 9 bases. CDR3 protein: CASSSDTGTGILGQYL. In DNA form, the CDR3 reads TGCGCCAGCAGCTCGGATACCGGGACAGGGATATTAGGGCAGTACCTC.

The chain joins TRBV19 to TRBJ2-1, with TRBD1 identical over 7 bases. V gave up 7 bases and J gave up 7 bases; unmatched junction bases: 7. In germline, CDR1 is LNHDA, CDR2 SQIVND (reference sequence). This CDR3 comprises 13 residues. CDR3 coding DNA: TGTGCCAGTACCTCGACAGGGTGGAATGAGCAGTTCTTC. As protein: CASTSTGWNEQFF.

In this sample, this clonotype turned up many times. The rearrangement links TRBV24-1 to TRBJ1-5; 8 bases agree with TRBD1. Germline CDR1 and CDR2: KGHDR and SFDVKD. This CDR3 contains 15 residues. Trimming cost V 4 bases and J 4 bases; bases outside gene matches: 5. The CDR3: CATSDGGQGNQPQHF. The CDR3 nucleotides are TGTGCCACCAGTGACGGAGGACAGGGTAATCAGCCCCAGCATTTT.

In this sample, this clonotype turned up a few times. The V gene is TRBV2, the J gene TRBJ1-1, with D possibly TRBD1 on 6 matching bases. CDR1 and CDR2 (germline): SNHLY, FYNNEI. The CDR3 sequence is 15 residues long. V shed 6 bases and J shed 7 bases, with 21 bases lying between them. CDR3 nucleotide sequence: TGTGCCAGCAGCGTTGCTTGGGGGGCGGGAAATGAAGCTTTCTTT. It specifies CASSVAWGAGNEAFF.

The genes are TRBV24-1 and TRBJ2-7; 7 nucleotides line up with TRBD1. V shed 3 bases, J shed 5 bases, and the junction held 12 bases outside the gene matches. The CDR3 loop spans 16 amino acids. Germline CDR1 is KGHDR and CDR2 is SFDVKD. The CDR3 sequence: CATSDRTGVGINEQYF. The CDR3 region has the DNA TGTGCCACCAGTGATCGGACAGGCGTCGGGATCAACGAGCAGTACTTC.

V and J are TRBV2 and TRBJ2-3, with 8 bases matching TRBD1. This CDR3 is 14 amino acids long. CDR1 and CDR2 from the germline V gene are SNHLY and FYNNEI. The J segment lost 1 base and the V segment lost 9 bases, leaving 6 bases of the junction unmatched. This CDR3 reads CARQDRVGTDTQYF. The CDR3 DNA follows: TGTGCCAGACAGGACAGGGTGGGCACAGATACGCAGTATTTT.

A single count supports this clonotype. V usage is TRBV4-3 and J usage is TRBJ2-1; TRBD2 agrees at 15 bases. Losses at the gene ends were 7 bases for V and 9 bases for J; bases not matched to a gene: 4. The germline CDR1 and CDR2 sequences are LGHNA and YSLEER. CDR3 length: 14 amino acids. The DNA of the CDR3 is TGCGCCAGCAAGGGGACTAGCGGGAGGAGTGAGCAGTTCTTC. This sequence encodes CASKGTSGRSEQFF.

The chain recombines TRBV7-2 with TRBJ2-7; D remains unclear. V lost 3 bases to trimming and J lost 3 bases, with 9 bases between them. The length of the CDR3 is 13 residues. CDR1 is SGHTA, CDR2 FQGNSA, per germline. CDR3 nucleotide sequence: TGTGCCAGCAGCTTCACGACGATCTACGAGCAGTACTTC. The encoded protein is CASSFTTIYEQYF.

In this sample, this clonotype turned up a few times. The V gene is TRBV15, the J gene TRBJ2-7; 7 bases match TRBD1. V shed 3 bases and J 4 bases; nucleotides not matched to a gene: 6. Germline CDR1 is LNHNV and CDR2 is YYDKDF (reference sequence). The CDR3 is 14 residues long. In nucleotides, the CDR3 is TGTGCCACCAGCAGGTACAGGGGCGGATACGAGCAGTACTTC. It encodes CATSRYRGGYEQYF.

This clonotype has a count of ten or more. The chain links TRBV6-1 to TRBJ1-6, with a possible D match to TRBD1 (6 bases). Trimming removed 7 bases from V and 7 bases from J, with 20 bases in between. The CDR3 is 16 residues long. CDR1 is MNHNS, CDR2 SASEGT, per germline. The CDR3, as DNA: TGTGCCAGCACCCGAGGGGGACCCGGAGGGAATTCACCCCTCCACTTT. It encodes CASTRGGPGGNSPLHF.

The chain's CDR3 is CSARDRPDTQYF. CDR3 in DNA: TGCAGTGCTAGAGACAGACCTGATACGCAGTATTTT. J is TRBJ2-3 and V is TRBV20-1; D uncertain. Germline V CDR1 and CDR2: DFQATT, SNEGSKA (reference sequence). The CDR3 loop spans 12 amino acids. V dropped 0 bases and J dropped 6 bases, with 7 bases sitting between them.

The table lists this clonotype with many counts. The J gene is TRBJ1-1, the V gene TRBV19; TRBD1 is a possible D gene (5 bases). CDR3 length: 15 amino acids. Trimming cost V 4 bases and J 1 base, with 13 bases left between them. Germline assignment: CDR1 LNHDA and CDR2 SQIVND (reference sequence). CDR3 sequence reads: CASSKWQGENTEAFF. The CDR3 nucleotides are TGTGCCAGTAGTAAGTGGCAGGGCGAGAACACTGAAGCTTTCTTT.

In its sample, this clonotype was seen a few times. This may arise from a read error, as a much more abundant clone is one base away. The chain is built from TRBV12-3 or TRBV12-4 and TRBJ1-5; a weak D match, TRBD1 (6 bases). The CDR3 is 13 residues long. The CDR3 DNA follows: TGTGCCAGCAGTTTGGACAGCAATCATCCCCAGCATTTT. Its protein product is CASSLDSNHPQHF.